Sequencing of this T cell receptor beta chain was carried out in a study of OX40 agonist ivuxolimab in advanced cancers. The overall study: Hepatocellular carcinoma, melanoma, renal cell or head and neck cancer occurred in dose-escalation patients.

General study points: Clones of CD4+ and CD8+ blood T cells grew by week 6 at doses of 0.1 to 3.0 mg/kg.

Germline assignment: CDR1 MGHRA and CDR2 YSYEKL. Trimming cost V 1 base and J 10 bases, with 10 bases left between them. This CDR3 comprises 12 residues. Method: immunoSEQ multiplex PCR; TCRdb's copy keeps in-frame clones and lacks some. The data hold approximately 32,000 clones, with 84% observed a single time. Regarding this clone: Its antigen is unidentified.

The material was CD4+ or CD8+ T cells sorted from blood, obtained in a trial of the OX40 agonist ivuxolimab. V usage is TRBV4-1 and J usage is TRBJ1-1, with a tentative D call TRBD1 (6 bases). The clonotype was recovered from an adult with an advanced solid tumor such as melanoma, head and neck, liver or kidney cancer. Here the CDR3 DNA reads TGCGCCAGCAGCCAAGGGGGAGGGGGAGCTTTCTTT. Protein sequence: CASSQGGGGAFF.